The next 7 T cell receptor beta chains were all read from a single sample in a study of blood T cells in healthy people across ages (dated by TCRdb to between 2014 and 2016). Library generation was performed with 5' RACE. Sequenced using an Illumina HiSeq 2500. A second roughly 6 to 12 cycle PCR used a sample-barcoded 5' primer and a J-beta primer mix. The public reads were run again by TCRdb, first through fastp at Q25 and then through MiXCR, and only productive beta chains were kept. Each record represents a unique CDR3 protein, reported with the most common genes and DNA among its rows. The sample contains 980,000 or so distinct CDR3 sequences, roughly 43% of them found a single time. The ten largest clones represent around 15% of the sample. The sequenced material came from blood. The receptors shown here come from a man aged 30 to 39 in good health.

This clonotype was observed a few times. The V and J genes are TRBV3-1 and TRBJ1-5; 8 positions agree with TRBD1. The germline gives CDR1 LGHDT, CDR2 YNNKEL (reference sequence). V trimming: 3 bases; J trimming: 2 bases; junction bases outside the gene matches: 3. The CDR3 runs to 15 residues. The CDR3 region has the DNA TGTGCCAGCAGCCACTCGGACAGGGGCAATCAGCCCCAGCATTTT. As protein: CASSHSDRGNQPQHF.

The V and J genes are TRBV20-1 and TRBJ1-2; 7 positions agree with TRBD1. The germline gives CDR1 DFQATT, CDR2 SNEGSKA (reference sequence). The CDR3 is made up of 15 amino acids. V was clipped by 6 bases and J by 0 bases; unmatched bases: 10. The CDR3 loop is CSARGTGASNYGYTF. The CDR3 region has the DNA TGCAGTGCCCGGGGTACAGGGGCCTCTAACTATGGCTACACCTTC.

This clonotype appeared a few times. The chain joins TRBV9 to TRBJ2-5; no reliable D call. In germline, CDR1 is SGDLS, CDR2 YYNGEE. The CDR3 is 15 residues long. With 0 bases removed from V and 2 bases from J, the gap between germline ends came to 11 bases. DNA for the CDR3: TGTGCCAGCAGCGTAGGTGTCACGCAACAAGAGACCCAGTACTTC. As protein: CASSVGVTQQETQYF.

For this clonotype: At one end, the junction sequence differs from germline, possibly due to a read error. V usage is TRBV6-5 and J usage is TRBJ2-3; TRBD1 agrees at 8 bases. The CDR3 extends over 14 amino acids. Germline CDR1 is MNHEY and CDR2 is SVGAGI. The CDR3 coding sequence is TGTGTCAGCAGTTGGACAGGGAATAAAGATACGCAGTATTTT. Amino acids: CVSSWTGNKDTQYF.

The chain combines TRBV5-1 with TRBJ1-4; tentatively, D is TRBD1 (6 bases). The CDR3 runs 14 residues. With 3 bases removed from V and 4 bases from J, the gap between germline ends came to 10 bases. Germline lookup yields CDR1 SGHRS and CDR2 YFSETQ. CDR3 amino acids: CASSSQGFNEKLFF. For the CDR3, the DNA is TGCGCCAGCAGCTCGCAGGGGTTTAATGAAAAACTGTTTTTT.

The chain couples TRBV6-2 or TRBV6-3 to TRBJ2-1, with D possibly TRBD2 on 6 matching bases. The germline gives CDR1 MNHEY, CDR2 SVGEGT. Trimming pared 8 bases from V and 10 bases from J, leaving 24 bases between. The CDR3 length is 15 residues. CDR3: CASCNWDFQDYEQFF. DNA for the CDR3: TGTGCCAGCTGTAATTGGGACTTCCAGGACTACGAGCAGTTCTTC.

This clonotype was counted only a few times. The chain is built from TRBV20-1 and TRBJ2-2; D is perhaps TRBD1 (5 bases). The length of the CDR3 is 12 residues. The V gene lost 6 bases and the J gene lost 2 bases, with 7 bases spanning the gap. CDR1 is DFQATT and CDR2 is SNEGSKA in the germline V gene (reference sequence). For the CDR3, the DNA is TGCAGTGCAGGACAAAACACCGGGGAGCTGTTTTTT. Its translation: CSAGQNTGELFF.